The rows below give T cell receptor beta chains drawn from one sample of a study of cytomegalovirus exposure and HLA in healthy donors. Assay: immunoSEQ multiplex PCR; the TCRdb copy retains only in-frame clones and omits some. The table shows approximately 150,000 clones, with more than 65% occurring only once. The sequencing input was PBMCs. These receptors all stem from a man over 45 in good health and CMV-seropositive. CDR3s include the opening cysteine and the closing phenylalanine or tryptophan. A D gene is named only where the DNA matches it firmly. Size is omitted from some rows. Given values are once, few, many or a class for expanded clones.

>TRBV30|TRBJ1-2|few|TRBD1
CAWSGFTGGGYTF
TGTGCCTGGAGTGGATTTACAGGGGGTGGCTACACCTTC
>TRBV11-3|TRBJ2-7|-|TRBD2
CASSFASGGSYEQYF
TGTGCCAGCAGCTTTGCTAGCGGGGGCTCCTACGAGCAGTACTTC
>TRBV5-6|TRBJ1-2|-|TRBD1
CASRGTGGAGGGYTF
TGTGCCAGCAGAGGGACAGGGGGCGCCGGGGGCGGCTACACCTTC
>TRBV27|TRBJ1-6|-|-
CASSFKSSHSPLHF
TGTGCCAGCAGTTTTAAAAGCTCGCATTCACCCCTCCACTTT
>TRBV10-3|TRBJ1-2|-|-
CAISPSNQGYSNYGYTF
TGTGCCATCAGTCCCTCAAATCAGGGGTATTCTAACTATGGCTACACCTTC
>TRBV15|TRBJ1-2|once|-
CATSRDRGFGYTF
TGTGCCACCAGCAGAGATCGGGGGTTTGGCTACACCTTC
>TRBV6-5|TRBJ2-6|-|-
CASSRGLSGANVLTF
TGTGCCAGCAGCCGCGGGTTGTCTGGGGCCAACGTCCTGACTTTC
>TRBV27|TRBJ1-1|-|-
CASSLLQGWSTEAFF
TGTGCCAGCAGTTTATTACAGGGATGGAGCACTGAAGCTTTCTTT
>TRBV21-1|TRBJ1-5|-|-
CASSTTGLNSNQPQHF
TGTGCCAGCAGCACAACAGGGTTGAATAGCAATCAGCCCCAGCATTTT
>TRBV10-3|TRBJ2-7|-|-
CAISPPLGEQYF
TGTGCCATCAGTCCCCCACTTGGCGAGCAGTACTTC
>TRBV5-4|TRBJ2-1|-|TRBD2
CASSFSGSSYNEQFF
TGTGCCAGCAGCTTTAGCGGGAGCTCCTACAATGAGCAGTTCTTC
>TRBV19|TRBJ1-3|-|TRBD1
CASSPSTGTVPGNTIYF
TGTGCCAGTAGTCCGTCAACCGGGACAGTCCCTGGAAACACCATATATTTT
>TRBV6-1|TRBJ2-7|-|TRBD2
CASSEEAGGFNEQYF
TGTGCCAGCAGTGAAGAAGCGGGAGGTTTTAACGAGCAGTACTTC
>TRBV6-6|TRBJ1-5|many|TRBD1
CASSSRQGSSNQPQHF
TGTGCCAGCAGTTCCCGACAGGGCTCAAGCAATCAGCCCCAGCATTTT
>TRBV7-9|TRBJ2-3|-|-
CASSLSDYRTDTQYF
TGTGCCAGCAGCTTAAGCGACTACCGCACAGATACGCAGTATTTT
>TRBV7-8|TRBJ2-7|-|-
CASSLRAGSSYEQYF
TGTGCCAGCAGCTTACGGGCGGGGTCCTCCTACGAGCAGTACTTC
>TRBV18|TRBJ2-1|-|TRBD2
CASSPGLAGGFEQFF
TGTGCCAGCTCACCAGGACTAGCGGGAGGCTTTGAGCAGTTCTTC
>TRBV21-1|TRBJ1-2|few|-
CASTLKYPQGKFFYGYTF
TGTGCCAGCACCTTAAAGTACCCGCAGGGGAAGTTTTTCTATGGCTACACCTTC
>TRBV4-2|TRBJ2-4|few|-
CASSQVDTGDIKNIQYF
TGTGCCAGCAGCCAAGTTGATACGGGAGATATCAAGAACATTCAGTACTTC
>TRBV5-5|TRBJ2-1|-|-
CASSLGTVITDNEQFF
TGTGCCAGCAGCTTGGGGACAGTTATTACCGACAATGAGCAGTTCTTC
>TRBV6-6|TRBJ1-1|-|TRBD1
CASLFGDRPNTEAFF
TGTGCCAGCTTATTTGGGGACAGACCGAACACTGAAGCTTTCTTT
>TRBV30|TRBJ2-7|-|TRBD2
CAWTPLAVPYEQYF
TGTGCCTGGACCCCACTAGCGGTTCCCTACGAGCAGTACTTC
>TRBV7-9|TRBJ2-7|-|-
CASAQGYEQYF
TGTGCCAGCGCGCAGGGATACGAGCAGTACTTC
>TRBV10-3|TRBJ1-2|-|-
CAISESNTLDGYTF
TGTGCCATCAGTGAGTCGAACACCCTGGATGGCTACACCTTC
>TRBV6-5|TRBJ2-5|-|-
CASSYFAGSQQETQYF
TGTGCCAGCAGTTATTTCGCAGGGTCCCAACAAGAGACCCAGTACTTC
>TRBV2|TRBJ1-5|-|-
CASDKDSNQPQHF
TGTGCCAGCGACAAGGATAGCAATCAGCCCCAGCATTTT
>TRBV29-1|TRBJ2-1|-|-
CSVGAGYEQFF
TGCAGCGTTGGTGCGGGCTATGAGCAGTTCTTC
>TRBV6-1|TRBJ2-5|-|TRBD2
CASSEGLAGAPETQYF
TGTGCCAGCAGTGAGGGGTTAGCGGGGGCCCCAGAGACCCAGTACTTC
>TRBV2|TRBJ1-2|-|-
CASSERGVVAGYTF
TGTGCCAGCAGTGAACGGGGGGTCGTTGCTGGCTACACCTTC
>TRBV5-1|TRBJ2-1|-|TRBD1
CASTLQGAGNEQFF
TGCGCCAGCACTCTACAGGGGGCGGGTAATGAGCAGTTCTTC
>TRBV11-2|TRBJ2-5|-|-
CASSPNRGTATDQYF
TGTGCCAGCAGCCCCAACCGCGGGACAGCCACGGACCAGTACTTC
>TRBV23-1|TRBJ2-3|-|-
CASSPYPRFTDTQYF
TGCGCCAGCAGTCCCTATCCACGGTTCACAGATACGCAGTATTTT
>TRBV7-6|TRBJ1-4|-|TRBD1
CASSATGTGGFEKLFF
TGTGCCAGCAGCGCGACAGGGACAGGGGGTTTTGAAAAACTGTTTTTT
>TRBV29-1|TRBJ2-7|few|-
CSVQRSSYEQYF
TGCAGCGTTCAGCGGAGCTCCTACGAGCAGTACTTC
>TRBV28|TRBJ2-5|-|TRBD2
CASSSSGGSYETQYF
TGTGCCAGCAGTTCCTCGGGGGGGTCGTATGAGACCCAGTACTTC
>TRBV5-6|TRBJ2-5|-|TRBD2
CASSLGLVETQYF
TGTGCCAGCAGCCTGGGACTAGTGGAGACCCAGTACTTC
>TRBV7-9|TRBJ1-2|-|-
CASSGTGRGYTF
TGTGCCAGCAGCGGAACAGGGCGGGGCTACACCTTC
>TRBV2|TRBJ1-2|few|-
CASTREGRAGYTF
TGTGCCAGCACGCGAGAGGGGAGGGCTGGCTACACCTTC
>TRBV6-1|TRBJ2-7|-|-
CASKWSSYEQYF
TGTGCCAGCAAGTGGAGTAGCTACGAGCAGTACTTC
>TRBV5-1|TRBJ2-3|-|TRBD1
CASSFTGGDTQYF
TGCGCCAGCAGCTTCACAGGGGGGGATACGCAGTATTTT